The clone carrying this T cell receptor (beta chain) was counted at least ten times. The source of the sample is a study of blood T cells in healthy people across ages. Study in general: About one barcoded beta molecule was captured per two T cells (by template switching).

A second PCR, run for roughly 7 to 12 cycles, used a sample-barcoded 5' primer plus a J-beta primer mix. Samples each returned at least 3 million CDR3-containing paired-end reads. TCRdb processed the 5' RACE reads anew with MiXCR; each CDR3 protein has one entry. The sample carries roughly 800,000 distinct CDR3 sequences, 58% recorded once. The CDR3 runs to 16 residues. The germline V gene encodes CDR1 SGHTA and CDR2 FQGNSA. V dropped 0 bases and J dropped 3; count of bases not matched to a gene: 7. The J gene is TRBJ2-7, the V gene TRBV7-2, with TRBD2 identical over 8 bases. The sample comprised blood. This clonotype originated in a man aged 30-40 years in good health. CDR3 DNA: TGTGCCAGCAGCTTAGCGGGCGGGGGGTATAGCTACGAGCAGTACTTC. Amino acids: CASSLAGGGYSYEQYF.